The 25 T cell receptor beta chains below were found in one sample sequenced in a study of CD8 T cells in ankylosing spondylitis (dated by TCRdb to the late 2010s). The library was prepared using 5' RACE. Sequencing took place on an Illumina HiSeq 2500. The public reads were reanalyzed by TCRdb: fastp trimming at Q25, MiXCR alignment, in-frame beta chains only. Every entry covers one CDR3 protein and lists the most common genes and DNA from its rows. This sample lists about 240,000 distinct CDR3 sequences; 8.6% were detected once. The ten largest make up about 6.5% of the sample. Material for sequencing was blood, either unsorted or a sorted T cell fraction (not recorded which). All receptors come from a male donor with ankylosing spondylitis or in good health (not recorded which).

This clonotype was recorded at least ten times. The J gene is TRBJ1-4, the V gene TRBV20-1, with TRBD1 as a possible D gene (6 bases). The V end lost 3 bases, the J end lost 8 bases, and 16 bases lay between the germline ends. Germline V gives CDR1 DFQATT, CDR2 SNEGSKA (reference sequence). The CDR3 runs to 14 residues. The chain's CDR3 is CSARGGRESEKLFF. The DNA of the CDR3 is TGCAGTGCTAGGGGGGGCAGGGAATCCGAAAAACTGTTTTTT.

This clonotype was detected a few times. J is TRBJ2-5 and V is TRBV7-2, with 9 positions matching TRBD1. V trimming: 5 bases; J trimming: 4 bases; junction bases outside the gene matches: 8. Germline V lookup: CDR1 SGHTA, CDR2 FQGNSA. The CDR3 runs to 15 residues. In nucleotides, the CDR3 is TGTGCCAGCAGCCGTTTTACAGGGGGCACAGAGACCCAGTACTTC. Translating gives CASSRFTGGTETQYF.

At least ten counts were recorded for this clonotype. The chain couples TRBV5-1 to TRBJ2-1, with no clear D. Germline V lookup: CDR1 SGHRS, CDR2 YFSETQ. The V and J ends lost 4 bases and 8 bases respectively, with 4 bases between them. CDR3 length equals 10 residues. DNA of the CDR3: TGCGCCAGCAGCGGGGATGAGCAGTTCTTC. Translating gives CASSGDEQFF.

The chain combines TRBV6-2 or TRBV6-3 with TRBJ1-5; D gene ambiguous. The V end lost 0 bases, the J end lost 7 bases, and 10 bases lay between the germline ends. The CDR3 has 14 amino acids. Per germline, CDR1 MNHEY and CDR2 SVGEGT. The chain's CDR3 is CASSYSRPHQPQHF. The CDR3 DNA reads as TGTGCCAGCAGTTACTCGAGGCCTCACCAGCCCCAGCATTTT.

There are a few counts of this clonotype. This sequence joins TRBV30 and TRBJ1-3; 7 bases line up with TRBD1. From germline, CDR1 is GTSNPN and CDR2 SVGIG (reference sequence). Unmatched junction bases numbered 4, after V lost 2 bases and J lost 0 bases. The CDR3 is made up of 15 amino acids. As DNA, the CDR3 is TGTGCCTGGAGTCTCGGGACAGCCTCTGGAAACACCATATATTTT. Its translation is CAWSLGTASGNTIYF. The full variable domain, with the rest looked up from reference TRBV30 and TRBJ1-3, is SQTIHQWPATLVQPVGSPLSLECTVEGTSNPNLYWYRQAAGRGLQLLFYSVGIGQISSEVPQNLSASRPQDRQFILSSKKLLLSDSGFYLCAWSLGTASGNTIYFGEGSWLTVV.

This clonotype was observed a few times. The rearrangement links TRBV12-3 or TRBV12-4 to TRBJ1-2; D is ambiguous. Trimming pared 6 bases from V and 0 bases from J, leaving 17 bases between. The CDR3 runs 16 residues. For the CDR3, the DNA is TGTGCCAGCAGCAACACCTTGGAGCAAGCTAACTATGGCTACACCTTC. Translation: CASSNTLEQANYGYTF.

This clonotype was counted many times. DNA for the CDR3: TGTGCCAGTAGTAAAGCGGGCGACGGCTACACCTTC. Its translation is CASSKAGDGYTF. The V and J genes are TRBV19 and TRBJ1-2; D is unclear. This CDR3 is 12 amino acids long. Trimming stripped 4 bases from V and 8 bases from J, with 11 bases between. The germline CDR1 and CDR2 sequences are LNHDA and SQIVND (reference sequence).

This clonotype was detected many times. The chain links TRBV6-1 to TRBJ2-1; TRBD2 matches 7 bases. Germline assignment: CDR1 MNHNS and CDR2 SASEGT. This CDR3 is 15 amino acids long. Trimming cost V 4 bases and J 2 bases; bases outside gene matches: 5. Here the CDR3 DNA reads TGTGCCAGCAGTGGACCGGGACTACCCTACAATGAGCAGTTCTTC. Amino acid sequence: CASSGPGLPYNEQFF.

This clonotype has ten or more counts. The V gene is TRBV3-1, the J gene TRBJ2-7; D might be TRBD2 (6 bases). V gave up 4 bases and J gave up 0 bases, with 13 bases separating them. The CDR3 consists of 15 residues. Germline V gene sequence: CDR1 LGHDT, CDR2 YNNKEL (reference sequence). In DNA form, the CDR3 reads TGTGCCAGCAGCCTAAATAGCGGAAGCTCCTACGAGCAGTACTTC. Residues: CASSLNSGSSYEQYF.

This clonotype occurred many times. The J gene is TRBJ2-2, the V gene TRBV12-3 or TRBV12-4; 9 bases fit TRBD2. This CDR3 spans 15 amino acids. J gave up 5 bases and V 6 bases, and 7 bases lay outside the gene matches. The CDR3 spells CASSRGGAVTGELFF. Written as DNA, the CDR3 is TGTGCCAGCAGCCGCGGGGGGGCGGTAACCGGGGAGCTGTTTTTT.

This clonotype was found many times. This chain joins TRBV7-9 and TRBJ2-3; D not resolved. The length of the CDR3 is 15 residues. With 7 bases removed from V and 0 bases from J, the gap between germline ends came to 14 bases. Germline V gene lookup returns CDR1 SEHNR and CDR2 FQNEAQ (reference sequence). CDR3 DNA sequence: TGTGCCAGCACCAAGATTGGCACTAGCACAGATACGCAGTATTTT. Amino acids: CASTKIGTSTDTQYF.

In this sample, this clonotype turned up many times. This sequence joins TRBV7-6 and TRBJ2-1; TRBD1 agrees at 7 bases. Germline-derived CDR1 and CDR2 are SGHVS and FNYEAQ. The CDR3 runs to 18 residues. Trimming removed 0 bases from V and 0 bases from J; junction bases left unmatched: 8. CDR3 nucleotide sequence: TGTGCCAGCAGCTTAGCGGACCTAGGGGGCAGCTCCTACAATGAGCAGTTCTTC. Protein: CASSLADLGGSSYNEQFF.

This clonotype has a count of ten or more. V usage is TRBV5-1 and J usage is TRBJ1-2; a possible D gene is TRBD1 (6 bases). The length of the CDR3 is 15 residues. V lost 3 bases and J lost 0, with 12 bases in between. Germline loops: CDR1 SGHRS, CDR2 YFSETQ. The CDR3 is CASSSSGHPNYGYTF. The CDR3 region has the DNA TGCGCCAGCAGCTCGTCGGGACACCCTAACTATGGCTACACCTTC.

This chain joins TRBV14 and TRBJ2-2, with no clear D. The CDR3 sequence is 16 residues long. Trimming shortened V by 2 bases and J by 4 bases, and 14 bases separated the two germline ends. Germline V lookup: CDR1 SGHDN, CDR2 FVKESK. The CDR3: CASSQSSLRVTGELFF. CDR3 DNA sequence: TGTGCCAGCAGCCAATCGAGTTTACGGGTCACCGGGGAGCTGTTTTTT.

This clonotype came up many times. The chain carries TRBV5-1 and TRBJ1-1, with 7 nucleotides matching TRBD1. CDR1 SGHRS and CDR2 YFSETQ come from the germline V gene. J was trimmed by 1 base and V by 0 bases; bases with no gene match: 6. There are 16 residues in the CDR3. This chain's CDR3 is CASSLVGGARNTEAFF. In DNA form, the CDR3 reads TGCGCCAGCAGCTTGGTAGGGGGCGCGAGGAACACTGAAGCTTTCTTT.

This clonotype was recorded many times. The chain combines TRBV6-2 or TRBV6-3 with TRBJ2-6; no clear D gene. Germline V gene lookup returns CDR1 MNHEY and CDR2 SVGEGT. V shed 4 bases and J shed 3 bases, with 7 bases lying between them. This CDR3 comprises 14 residues. CDR3 coding DNA: TGTGCCAGCAGTTCGACGGGTGGGGCCAACGTCCTGACTTTC. Its translation is CASSSTGGANVLTF.

This clonotype was counted ten times or more. Mismatch with germline at one junction end may stem from a read error. The chain is built from TRBV2 and TRBJ2-3, with D possibly being TRBD1 or TRBD2 (5 bases each). The CDR3 has 10 amino acids. Germline CDR1 SNHLY, CDR2 FYNNEI. The DNA for the CDR3 is TGTGCCAGCAGTATCCGGGACGGTTCATGG. It is translated as CASSIRDGSW.

The table lists this clonotype with a few counts. The rearrangement links TRBV5-1 to TRBJ1-1; 8 bases are shared with TRBD1. The CDR3 totals 15 residues. Trimming at V came to 0 bases and at J to 3 bases, leaving 4 bases not matched to a gene. Germline-derived CDR1 and CDR2 are SGHRS and YFSETQ. CDR3: CASSLEGRGHTEAFF. Written as DNA, the CDR3 is TGCGCCAGCAGCTTGGAGGGCAGGGGGCACACTGAAGCTTTCTTT.

In this sample, this clonotype turned up many times. V is TRBV5-1 and J is TRBJ2-3; D remains unclear. Per germline, CDR1 SGHRS and CDR2 YFSETQ. Trimming pared 0 bases from V and 2 bases from J, leaving 7 bases between. The CDR3 is made up of 14 amino acids. CDR3 loop: CASSLASSTDTQYF. CDR3 in DNA: TGCGCCAGCAGCTTGGCCTCTTCCACAGATACGCAGTATTTT.

This clonotype showed up many times. The chain recombines TRBV4-2 with TRBJ1-4; unclear D gene. CDR1 is LGHNA, CDR2 YNFKEQ, per germline. The CDR3 loop spans 15 amino acids. Trimming removed 4 bases from V and 7 bases from J, with 16 bases in between. As DNA, the CDR3 is TGTGCCAGCAGCCGCTCCGAAACGGATGCTGAAAAACTGTTTTTT. Translated: CASSRSETDAEKLFF.

At least ten counts were recorded for this clonotype. The rearrangement links TRBV7-2 to TRBJ1-1, with D unresolved. The CDR3 sequence is 10 residues long. Trimming removed 6 bases at V and 5 bases at J, with 4 bases between. Germline loops: CDR1 SGHTA, CDR2 FQGNSA. CDR3 DNA sequence: TGTGCCAGCAGAGGTACTGAAGCTTTCTTT. It specifies CASRGTEAFF.

This clonotype occurred many times. The chain has TRBV6-1 and TRBJ1-3; D call uncertain. The CDR3 is 15 amino acids. Trimming removed 10 bases at V and 0 bases at J, with 16 bases between. Germline CDR1 MNHNS, CDR2 SASEGT. The CDR3 DNA follows: TGTGCCACCCTCGGGAATTTGATCTCTGGAAACACCATATATTTT. This sequence encodes CATLGNLISGNTIYF.

This clonotype has ten or more counts. The chain combines TRBV20-1 with TRBJ2-1; D may be TRBD2 (5 bases). V lost 3 bases and J 7 bases, leaving 13 bases between the germline ends. From germline, CDR1 is DFQATT and CDR2 SNEGSKA (reference sequence). CDR3 length: 13 amino acids. The CDR3 DNA follows: TGCAGTGCTAGCGGGGAGTCCGAAAATGAGCAGTTCTTC. Translated, it gives CSASGESENEQFF.

Ten or more counts support this clonotype. The chain couples TRBV27 to TRBJ1-2; 8 bases agree with TRBD1. V lost 5 bases and J lost 4; bases outside the gene matches: 12. CDR1 and CDR2 from the germline V gene are MNHEY and SMNVEV (reference sequence). The CDR3 has 16 residues. CDR3 amino acids: CASSQEGPGGGYGYTF. CDR3 bases: TGTGCCAGCAGTCAAGAGGGCCCAGGGGGCGGCTATGGCTACACCTTC.

This clonotype was detected ten times or more. V gene TRBV9 combines with J gene TRBJ2-2; D is undetermined. This CDR3 is built from 14 residues. From germline, CDR1 is SGDLS and CDR2 YYNGEE. Trimming stripped 2 bases from V and 4 bases from J, with 9 bases between. The CDR3: CASSVGSSTGELFF. Here the CDR3 DNA reads TGTGCCAGCAGCGTTGGCTCTTCCACCGGGGAGCTGTTTTTT. Together with reference TRBV9 and TRBJ2-2, the CDR3 gives the full variable domain: DSGVTQTPKHLITATGQRVTLRCSPRSGDLSVYWYQQSLDQGLQFLIQYYNGEERAKGNILERFSAQQFPDLHSELNLSSLELGDSALYFCASSVGSSTGELFFGEGSRLTVL.